Described below is a single T cell receptor beta chain sequence and its context. This sample was taken from a study of control samples from healthy donors and cancer patients. Assay used: immunoSEQ multiplex PCR; TCRdb lists only in-frame clones, some missing. The profile shows about 150,000 clones, about nine tenths of them singletons. This clonotype was obtained from a man younger than 45 in good health. Sequences were obtained from blood.

The DNA of the CDR3 is TGTGCCAGTAGTGAACGCCAGGGCTATGGAAACACCATATATTTT. Translated, it gives CASSERQGYGNTIYF. The chain uses TRBV19 and TRBJ1-3; possible D gene TRBD1, 5 bases. Germline V gene lookup returns CDR1 LNHDA and CDR2 SQIVND (reference sequence). The CDR3 runs to 15 residues. Deletions cut 5 bases from V and 3 bases from J, with 14 bases between. Filled out from reference TRBV19 and TRBJ1-3, the complete variable domain reads DGGITQSPKYLFRKEGQNVTLSCEQNLNHDAMYWYRQDPGQGLRLIYYSQIVNDFQKGDIAEGYSVSREKKESFPLTVTSAQKNPTAFYLCASSERQGYGNTIYFGEGSWLTVV.